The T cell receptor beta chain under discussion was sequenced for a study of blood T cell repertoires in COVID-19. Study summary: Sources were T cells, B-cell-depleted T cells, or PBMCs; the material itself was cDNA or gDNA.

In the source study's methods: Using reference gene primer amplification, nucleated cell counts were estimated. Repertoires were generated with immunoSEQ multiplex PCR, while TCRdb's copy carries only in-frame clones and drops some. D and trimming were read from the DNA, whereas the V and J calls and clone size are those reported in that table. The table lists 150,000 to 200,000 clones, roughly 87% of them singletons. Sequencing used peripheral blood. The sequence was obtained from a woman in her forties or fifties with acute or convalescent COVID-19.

This chain's CDR3 is CASSQGLGDRGSANYGYTF. As DNA, the CDR3 is TGCGCCAGCAGCCAAGGATTGGGGGACAGGGGCTCCGCTAACTATGGCTACACCTTC. The rearrangement uses TRBV4-3 and TRBJ1-2; 10 positions match TRBD1. J gave up 0 bases and V 1 base, and 11 bases lay outside the gene matches. Germline loops: CDR1 LGHNA, CDR2 YSLEER. CDR3 length: 19 amino acids.